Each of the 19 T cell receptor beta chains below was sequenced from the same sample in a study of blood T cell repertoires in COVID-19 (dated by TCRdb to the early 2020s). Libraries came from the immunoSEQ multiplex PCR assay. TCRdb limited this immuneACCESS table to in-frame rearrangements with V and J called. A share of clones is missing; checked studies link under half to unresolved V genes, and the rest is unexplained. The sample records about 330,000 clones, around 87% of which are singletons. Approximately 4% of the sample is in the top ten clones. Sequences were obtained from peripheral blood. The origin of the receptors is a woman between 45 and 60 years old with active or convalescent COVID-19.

DNA for the CDR3: TGTGCCAGCAGTGAGTACATGGAGCAGTACTTC. As protein: CASSEYMEQYF. This rearrangement joins TRBV6-1 to TRBJ2-7; D is ambiguous. Germline V gives CDR1 MNHNS, CDR2 SASEGT. Trimming stripped 3 bases from V and 7 bases from J, with 7 bases between. The CDR3 contains 11 residues.

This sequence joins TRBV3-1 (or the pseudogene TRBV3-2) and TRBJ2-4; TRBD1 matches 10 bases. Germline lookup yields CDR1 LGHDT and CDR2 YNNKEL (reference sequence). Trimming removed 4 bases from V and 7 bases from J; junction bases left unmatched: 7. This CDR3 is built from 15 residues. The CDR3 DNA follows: TGTGCCAGCAGCCTACGAGGGACAGGGGATAACATTCAGTACTTC. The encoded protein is CASSLRGTGDNIQYF.

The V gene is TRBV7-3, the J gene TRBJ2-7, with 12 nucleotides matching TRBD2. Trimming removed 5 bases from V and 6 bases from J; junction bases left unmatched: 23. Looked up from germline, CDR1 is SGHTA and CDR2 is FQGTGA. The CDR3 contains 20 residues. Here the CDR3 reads CASSPTGLAGNLLRGGEQYF. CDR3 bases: TGTGCCAGCAGCCCCACCGGACTAGCGGGAAACCTGCTTCGGGGAGGCGAGCAGTACTTC.

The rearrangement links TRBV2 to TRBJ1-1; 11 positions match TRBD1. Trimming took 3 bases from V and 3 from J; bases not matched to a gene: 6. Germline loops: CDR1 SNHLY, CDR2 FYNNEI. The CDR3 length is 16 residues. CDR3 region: CASSEGQGVGYTEAFF. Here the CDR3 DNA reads TGTGCCAGCAGTGAGGGACAGGGGGTCGGGTACACTGAAGCTTTCTTT.

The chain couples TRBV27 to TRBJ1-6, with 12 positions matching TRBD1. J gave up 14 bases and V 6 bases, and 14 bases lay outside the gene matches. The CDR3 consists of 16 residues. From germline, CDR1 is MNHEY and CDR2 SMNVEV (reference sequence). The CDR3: CASSHMGGTGGGALHF. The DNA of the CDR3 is TGTGCCAGCAGCCACATGGGGGGGACAGGGGGCGGGGCCCTCCACTTT.

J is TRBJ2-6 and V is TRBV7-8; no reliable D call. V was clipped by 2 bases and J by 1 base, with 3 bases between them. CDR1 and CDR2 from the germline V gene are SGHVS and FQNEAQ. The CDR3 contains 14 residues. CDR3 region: CASSLPSGANVLTF. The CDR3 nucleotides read TGTGCCAGCAGCTTACCGTCTGGGGCCAACGTCCTGACTTTC.

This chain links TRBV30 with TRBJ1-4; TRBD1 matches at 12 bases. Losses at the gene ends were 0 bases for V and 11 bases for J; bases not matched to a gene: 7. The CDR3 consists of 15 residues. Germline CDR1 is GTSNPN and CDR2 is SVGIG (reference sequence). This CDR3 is CAWSVLGTGGEKLFF. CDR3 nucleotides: TGTGCCTGGAGTGTACTTGGGACAGGGGGCGAGAAACTGTTTTTT.

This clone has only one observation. As DNA, the CDR3 is TGTGCCACCACAGGGTGGGGAGAGACCCAGTACTTC. This translates into CATTGWGETQYF. This chain connects TRBV19 to TRBJ2-5; tentatively, D is TRBD1 (6 bases). CDR1 and CDR2 (germline): LNHDA, SQIVND (reference sequence). This CDR3 comprises 12 residues. V was cut by 10 bases and J by 4 bases, with 13 bases left in between.

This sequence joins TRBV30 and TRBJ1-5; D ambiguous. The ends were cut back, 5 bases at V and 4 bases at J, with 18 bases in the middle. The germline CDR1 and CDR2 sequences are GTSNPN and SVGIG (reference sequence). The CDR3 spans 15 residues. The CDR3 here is CAWGKGVSKNQPQHF. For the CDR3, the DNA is TGTGCCTGGGGAAAAGGAGTATCGAAGAATCAGCCCCAGCATTTT.

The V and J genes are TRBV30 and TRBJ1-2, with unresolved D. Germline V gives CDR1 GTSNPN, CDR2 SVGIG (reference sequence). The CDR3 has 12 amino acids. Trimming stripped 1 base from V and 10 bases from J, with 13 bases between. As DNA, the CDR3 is TGTGCCTGGAGTGCCCTAGTCCGGCTCTACACCTTC. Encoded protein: CAWSALVRLYTF.

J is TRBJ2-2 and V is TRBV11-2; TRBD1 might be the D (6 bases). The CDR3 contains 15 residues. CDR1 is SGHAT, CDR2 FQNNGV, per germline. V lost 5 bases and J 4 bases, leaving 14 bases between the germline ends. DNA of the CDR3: TGTGCCAGCAGCCCTGGGACATCGGGCACCGGGGAGCTGTTTTTT. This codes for CASSPGTSGTGELFF.

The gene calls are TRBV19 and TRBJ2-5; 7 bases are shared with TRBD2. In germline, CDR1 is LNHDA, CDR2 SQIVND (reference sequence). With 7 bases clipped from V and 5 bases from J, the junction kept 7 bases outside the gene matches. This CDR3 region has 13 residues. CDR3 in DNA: TGTGCCAGTATTGTGGCGGGGGTGGAGACCCAGTACTTC. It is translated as CASIVAGVETQYF. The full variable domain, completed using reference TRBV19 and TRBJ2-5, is DGGITQSPKYLFRKEGQNVTLSCEQNLNHDAMYWYRQDPGQGLRLIYYSQIVNDFQKGDIAEGYSVSREKKESFPLTVTSAQKNPTAFYLCASIVAGVETQYFGPGTRLLVL.

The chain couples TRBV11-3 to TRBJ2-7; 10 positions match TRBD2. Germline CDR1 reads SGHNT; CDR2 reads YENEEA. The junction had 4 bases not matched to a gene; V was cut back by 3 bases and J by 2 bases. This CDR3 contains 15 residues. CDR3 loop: CASSLASGGPYEQYF. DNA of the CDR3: TGTGCCAGCAGCTTGGCTAGCGGGGGACCCTACGAGCAGTACTTC.

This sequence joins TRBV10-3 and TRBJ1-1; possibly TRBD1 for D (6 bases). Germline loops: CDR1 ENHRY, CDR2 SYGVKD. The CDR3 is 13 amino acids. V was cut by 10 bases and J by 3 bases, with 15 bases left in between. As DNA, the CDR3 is TGTGCCACCAACCCAAACAGGGACACTGAAGCTTTCTTT. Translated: CATNPNRDTEAFF.

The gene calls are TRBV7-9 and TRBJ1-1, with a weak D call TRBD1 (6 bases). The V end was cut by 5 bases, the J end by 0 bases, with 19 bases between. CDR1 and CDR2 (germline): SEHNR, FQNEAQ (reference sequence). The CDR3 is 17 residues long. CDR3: CASSQGRGREMNTEAFF. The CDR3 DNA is TGTGCCAGCAGCCAGGGGCGGGGGAGGGAAATGAACACTGAAGCTTTCTTT.

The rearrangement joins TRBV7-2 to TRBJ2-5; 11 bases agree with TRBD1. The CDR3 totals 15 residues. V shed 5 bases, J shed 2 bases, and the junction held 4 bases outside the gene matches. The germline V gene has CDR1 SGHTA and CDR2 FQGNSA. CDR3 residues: CASSPGTGGQETQYF. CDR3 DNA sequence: TGTGCCAGCAGCCCGGGGACAGGGGGGCAAGAGACCCAGTACTTC.

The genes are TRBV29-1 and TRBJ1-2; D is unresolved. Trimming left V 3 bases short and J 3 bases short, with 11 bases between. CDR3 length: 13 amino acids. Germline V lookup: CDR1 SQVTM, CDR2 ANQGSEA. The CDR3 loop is CSVDSPPHYGYTF. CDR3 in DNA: TGCAGCGTTGATAGCCCTCCTCACTATGGCTACACCTTC.

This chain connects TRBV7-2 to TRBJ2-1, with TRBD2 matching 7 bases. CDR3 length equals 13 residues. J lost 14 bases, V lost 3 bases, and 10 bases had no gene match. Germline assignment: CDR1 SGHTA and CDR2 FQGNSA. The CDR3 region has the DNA TGTGCCAGCAGCTTTTTCCGGGGGGTGTTAGAGTTCTTC. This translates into CASSFFRGVLEFF.

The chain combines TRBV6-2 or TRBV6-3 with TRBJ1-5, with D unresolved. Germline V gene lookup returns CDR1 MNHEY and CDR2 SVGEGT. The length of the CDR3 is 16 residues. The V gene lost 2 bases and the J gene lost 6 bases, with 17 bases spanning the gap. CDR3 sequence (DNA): TGTGCCAGCAGTTACCGTCTTCGAGGAGGGATTCAGCCCCAGCATTTT. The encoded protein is CASSYRLRGGIQPQHF.